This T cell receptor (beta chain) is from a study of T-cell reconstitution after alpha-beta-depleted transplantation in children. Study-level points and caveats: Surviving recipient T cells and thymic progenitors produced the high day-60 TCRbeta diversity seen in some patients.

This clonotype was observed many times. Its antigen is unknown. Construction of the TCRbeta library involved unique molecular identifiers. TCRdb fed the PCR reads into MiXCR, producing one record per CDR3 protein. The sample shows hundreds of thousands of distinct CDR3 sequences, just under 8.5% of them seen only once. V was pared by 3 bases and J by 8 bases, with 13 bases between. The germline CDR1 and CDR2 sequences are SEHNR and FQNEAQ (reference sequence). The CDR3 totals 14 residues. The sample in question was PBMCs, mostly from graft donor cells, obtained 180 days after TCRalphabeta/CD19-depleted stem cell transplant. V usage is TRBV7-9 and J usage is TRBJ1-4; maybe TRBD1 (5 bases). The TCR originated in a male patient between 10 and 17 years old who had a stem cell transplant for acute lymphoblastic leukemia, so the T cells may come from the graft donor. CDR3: CASSLLGVREKLFF. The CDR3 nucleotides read TGTGCCAGCAGCTTGTTGGGGGTTCGAGAAAAACTGTTTTTT.